This entry features one T cell receptor beta chain sequence. The antigen remains unidentified. A much bigger clone sits one base away, suggesting this may be a read error. The V gene end was trimmed by 0 bases and the J gene end by 8 bases; junction bases not matched to a gene: 9. The CDR3 is 16 residues long. In germline, CDR1 is SQVTM, CDR2 ANQGSEA. The data stem from a study of post-analysis software for immune sequencing data. Whole-study findings and limits: When compared against controls, multiple sclerosis patients showed significantly lower normalized Chao1 diversity. TRBV segments more frequent in patients than in controls numbered about 5 and included TRBV5-6, TRBV5-1 and TRBV20-1.

TCR beta libraries were prepared from cDNA with unique molecular identifiers. A single record per CDR3 protein comes from TCRdb applying MiXCR to the PCR reads. The table has roughly 730,000 distinct CDR3 sequences, approximately 30% seen once. The rearrangement joins TRBV29-1 to TRBJ2-1, with 11 bases that match TRBD2. The sample taken for sequencing was blood. This clonotype was obtained from a girl aged 5-17 years with multiple sclerosis. CDR3 residues: CSVEELRTSGPDEQFF. CDR3 nucleotide sequence: TGCAGCGTTGAAGAGCTCAGGACTAGCGGGCCCGATGAGCAGTTCTTC.